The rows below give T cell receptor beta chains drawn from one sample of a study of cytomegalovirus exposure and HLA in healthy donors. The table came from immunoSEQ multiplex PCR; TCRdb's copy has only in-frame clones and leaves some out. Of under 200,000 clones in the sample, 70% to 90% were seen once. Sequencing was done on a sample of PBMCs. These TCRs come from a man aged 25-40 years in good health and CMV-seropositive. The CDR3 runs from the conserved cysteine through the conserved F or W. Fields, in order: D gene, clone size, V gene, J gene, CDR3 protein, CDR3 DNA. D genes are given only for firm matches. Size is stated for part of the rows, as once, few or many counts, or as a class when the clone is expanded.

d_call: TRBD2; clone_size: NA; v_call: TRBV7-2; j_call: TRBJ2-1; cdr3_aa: CASSPALAGGRWGEQFF; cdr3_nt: TGTGCCAGCAGCCCCGCCCTAGCGGGAGGTCGTTGGGGTGAGCAGTTCTTC
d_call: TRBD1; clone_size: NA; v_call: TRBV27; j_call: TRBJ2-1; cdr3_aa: CASSFRGRIYNEQFF; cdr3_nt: TGTGCCAGCAGTTTCAGGGGGCGAATTTACAATGAGCAGTTCTTC
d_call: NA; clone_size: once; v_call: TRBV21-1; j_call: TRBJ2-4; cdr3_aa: CASSNGGVAKNIQYF; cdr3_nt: TGTGCCAGCAGCAACGGTGGTGTAGCCAAAAACATTCAGTACTTC
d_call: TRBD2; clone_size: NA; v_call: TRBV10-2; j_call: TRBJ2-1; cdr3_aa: CASRSSGSGRSGEQFF; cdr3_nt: TGCGCCAGCCGGAGTAGCGGGAGCGGAAGATCGGGTGAGCAGTTCTTC
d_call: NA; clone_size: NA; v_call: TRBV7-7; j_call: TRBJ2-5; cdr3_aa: CASSFSGARETQYF; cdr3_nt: TGTGCTAGCAGCTTCTCAGGGGCCCGGGAGACCCAGTACTTC
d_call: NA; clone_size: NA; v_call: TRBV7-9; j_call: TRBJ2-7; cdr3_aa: CSSSSPGVSEQYF; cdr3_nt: TGTTCCAGCAGCTCCCCAGGGGTGAGCGAGCAGTACTTC
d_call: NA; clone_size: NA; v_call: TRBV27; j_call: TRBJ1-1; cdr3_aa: CASSFTGREAFF; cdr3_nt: TGTGCCAGCAGTTTCACAGGCAGGGAAGCTTTCTTT
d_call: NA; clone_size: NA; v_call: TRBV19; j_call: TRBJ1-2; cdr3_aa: CASSRTGNYGYTF; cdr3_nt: TGTGCCAGTAGTCGGACGGGAAACTATGGCTACACCTTC
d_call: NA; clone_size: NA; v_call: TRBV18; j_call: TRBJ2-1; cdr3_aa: CASSGGVGLNEQFF; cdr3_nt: TGTGCCAGCTCAGGAGGGGTTGGTTTGAATGAGCAGTTCTTC
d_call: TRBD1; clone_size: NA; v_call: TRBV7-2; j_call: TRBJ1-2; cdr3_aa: CASSLGGTGGIYGYTF; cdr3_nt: TGTGCCAGCAGCTTAGGGGGGACAGGGGGCATCTATGGCTACACCTTC
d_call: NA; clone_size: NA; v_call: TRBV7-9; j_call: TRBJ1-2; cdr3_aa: CASSLGTAKIYGYTF; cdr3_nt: TGTGCCAGCAGCTTAGGGACAGCTAAAATCTATGGCTACACCTTC
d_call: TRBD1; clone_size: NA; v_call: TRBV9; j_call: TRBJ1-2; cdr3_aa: CASSVGDSANYGHTF; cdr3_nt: TGTGCCAGCAGCGTAGGGGACAGTGCTAACTATGGCCACACCTTC
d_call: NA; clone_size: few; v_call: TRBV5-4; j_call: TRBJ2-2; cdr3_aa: CASSQLIGASGELFF; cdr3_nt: TGTGCCAGCAGCCAATTGATAGGGGCATCCGGGGAGCTGTTTTTT
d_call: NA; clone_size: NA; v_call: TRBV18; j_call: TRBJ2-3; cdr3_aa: CASSPAGTVTDTQYF; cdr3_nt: TGTGCCAGCTCACCCGCGGGGACGGTCACAGATACGCAGTATTTT
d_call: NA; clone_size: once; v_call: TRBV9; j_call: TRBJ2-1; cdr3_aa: CASSVGGAYNEQFF; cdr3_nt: TGTGCCAGCAGCGTAGGCGGGGCCTACAATGAGCAGTTCTTC
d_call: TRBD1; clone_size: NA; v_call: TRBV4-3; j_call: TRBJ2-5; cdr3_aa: CASSQGQGETQYF; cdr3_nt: TGCGCCAGCAGCCAAGGACAGGGCGAGACCCAGTACTTC
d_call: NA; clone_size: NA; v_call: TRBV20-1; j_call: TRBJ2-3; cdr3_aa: CTAGWAETQYF; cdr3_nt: TGCACCGCGGGGTGGGCCGAGACGCAGTATTTT
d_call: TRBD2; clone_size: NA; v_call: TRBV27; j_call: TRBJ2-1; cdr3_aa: CASTRSGRAYNEQFF; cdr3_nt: TGTGCCAGCACCCGCAGCGGGAGGGCATACAATGAGCAGTTCTTC
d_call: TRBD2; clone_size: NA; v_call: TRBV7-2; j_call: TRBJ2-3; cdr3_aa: CASSLLGREGHGDTQYF; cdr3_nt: TGTGCCAGCAGCTTACTGGGGCGGGAGGGCCATGGAGATACGCAGTATTTT
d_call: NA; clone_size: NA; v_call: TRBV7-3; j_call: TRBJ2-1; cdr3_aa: CASSPNGRRGEQFF; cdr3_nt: TGTGCCAGCAGCCCCAATGGTAGGCGGGGCGAGCAGTTCTTC
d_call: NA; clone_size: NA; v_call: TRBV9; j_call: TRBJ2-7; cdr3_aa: CASSSEDSSYEQYF; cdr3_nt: TGTGCCAGCAGCTCGGAGGACAGTAGCTACGAGCAGTACTTC
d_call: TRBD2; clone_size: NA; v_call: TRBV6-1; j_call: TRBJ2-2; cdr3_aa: CASSEPGTSSGELFF; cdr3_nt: TGTGCCAGCAGTGAACCCGGGACTAGCTCCGGGGAGCTGTTTTTT
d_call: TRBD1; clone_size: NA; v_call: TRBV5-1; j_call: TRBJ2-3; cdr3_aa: CASSPDRGKDTQYF; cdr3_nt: TGCGCCAGCAGCCCCGACAGGGGTAAGGATACGCAGTATTTT
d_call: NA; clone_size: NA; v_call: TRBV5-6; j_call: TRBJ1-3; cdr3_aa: CASSLLNRAENTIYF; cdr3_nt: TGTGCCAGCAGCTTGTTAAACAGGGCTGAAAACACCATATATTTT
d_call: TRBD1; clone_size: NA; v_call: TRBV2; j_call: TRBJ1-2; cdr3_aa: CASHRGGYGYTF; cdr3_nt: TGTGCCAGTCACAGGGGAGGCTATGGCTACACCTTC
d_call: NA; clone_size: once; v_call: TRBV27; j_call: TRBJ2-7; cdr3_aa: CAGSLLGTGEQYF; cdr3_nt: TGTGCCGGCAGTTTATTAGGCACGGGCGAGCAGTACTTC
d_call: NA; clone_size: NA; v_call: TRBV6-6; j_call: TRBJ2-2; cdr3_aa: CASTDRTDFTGELFF; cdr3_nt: TGTGCCAGCACTGATCGGACAGACTTCACCGGGGAGCTGTTTTTT
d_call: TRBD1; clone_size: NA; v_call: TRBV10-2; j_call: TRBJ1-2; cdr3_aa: CASTEDRVRANYGYTF; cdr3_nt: TGCGCCAGCACCGAAGACAGGGTTAGGGCTAACTATGGCTACACCTTC
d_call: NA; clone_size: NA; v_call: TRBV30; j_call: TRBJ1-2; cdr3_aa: CAWSVSSGGYTF; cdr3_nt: TGTGCCTGGAGTGTAAGCAGCGGCGGCTACACCTTC
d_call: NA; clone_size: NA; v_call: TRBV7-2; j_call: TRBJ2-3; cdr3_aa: CASILSVRADTQYF; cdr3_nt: TGTGCCAGCATCCTTAGCGTACGGGCAGATACGCAGTATTTT
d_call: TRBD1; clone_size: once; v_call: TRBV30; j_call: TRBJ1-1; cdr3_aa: CAVLRQGRINTEAFF; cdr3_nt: TGTGCCGTCCTCCGACAGGGCCGAATTAACACTGAAGCTTTCTTT
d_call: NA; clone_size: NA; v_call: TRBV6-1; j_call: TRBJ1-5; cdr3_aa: CAGRRDSNQPQHF; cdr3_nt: TGTGCCGGTCGGAGGGATAGCAATCAGCCCCAGCATTTT
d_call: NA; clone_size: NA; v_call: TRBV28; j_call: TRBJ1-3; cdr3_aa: CASSLSGGDSWNTIYF; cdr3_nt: TGTGCCAGCAGTTTATCTGGGGGGGATTCGTGGAACACCATATATTTT
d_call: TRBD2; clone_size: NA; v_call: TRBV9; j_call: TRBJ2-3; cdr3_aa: CASSVVGTSGTDTQYF; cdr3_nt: TGTGCCAGCAGCGTAGTAGGGACTAGCGGCACAGATACGCAGTATTTT
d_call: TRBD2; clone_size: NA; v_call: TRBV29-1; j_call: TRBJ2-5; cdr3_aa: CSVAGLAGETQYF; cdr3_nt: TGCAGCGTTGCAGGTCTAGCGGGCGAGACCCAGTACTTC
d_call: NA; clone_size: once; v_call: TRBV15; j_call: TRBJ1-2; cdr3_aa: CATSRDGGPYGYTF; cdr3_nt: TGTGCCACCAGCAGAGATGGAGGACCATATGGCTACACCTTC
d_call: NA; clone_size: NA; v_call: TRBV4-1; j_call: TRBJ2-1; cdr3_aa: CASSQEWGVQFF; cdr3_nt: TGCGCCAGCAGCCAAGAGTGGGGAGTGCAGTTCTTC
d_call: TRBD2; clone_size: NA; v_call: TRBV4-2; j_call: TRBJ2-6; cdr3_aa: CASSPLAAGGGLAGVVSGANVLTF; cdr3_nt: TGTGCCAGCAGCCCTCTCGCGGCAGGGGGCGGCCTAGCGGGAGTAGTAAGCGGGGCCAACGTCCTGACTTTC
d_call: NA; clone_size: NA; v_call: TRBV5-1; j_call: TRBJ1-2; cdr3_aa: CASSPLAGQGGYTF; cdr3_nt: TGCGCCAGCAGCCCCCTCGCAGGGCAGGGTGGCTACACCTTC
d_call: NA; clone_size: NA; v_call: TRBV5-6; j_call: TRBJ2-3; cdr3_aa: CASSRTDTQYF; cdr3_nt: TGTGCCAGCAGCCGTACAGATACGCAGTATTTT
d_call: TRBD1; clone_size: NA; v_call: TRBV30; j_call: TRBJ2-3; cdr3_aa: CAWSRQGATTTDTQYF; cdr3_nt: TGTGCCTGGTCTAGACAGGGGGCAACCACAACAGATACGCAGTATTTT
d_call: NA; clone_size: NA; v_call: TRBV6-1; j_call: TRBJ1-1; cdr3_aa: CASSEGSLNTEAFF; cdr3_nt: TGTGCCAGCAGTGAAGGCAGTCTGAACACTGAAGCTTTCTTT
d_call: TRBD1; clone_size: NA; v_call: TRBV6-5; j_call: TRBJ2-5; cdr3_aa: CASSYSGDRGQETQYF; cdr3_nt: TGTGCCAGCAGTTACTCCGGGGACAGGGGGCAAGAGACCCAGTACTTC